These T cell receptor beta chains were read from a single sample in a study of T cell responses to AZD1222 COVID-19 vaccine. The table came from immunoSEQ multiplex PCR; TCRdb's copy has only in-frame clones and leaves some out. The sample includes about 95,000 clones, about 89% of them seen just once. The source material was peripheral blood, sampled on day 0 of AZD1222 vaccination. These receptors were collected from an adult in good health. Each CDR3 is given with its conserved first and last residue. D genes are given only for firm matches. Size is omitted from some rows. Given values are once, few, many or a class for expanded clones.

d_call: NA; j_call: TRBJ2-5; clone_size: NA; v_call: TRBV7-9; cdr3_nt: TGTGCCAGCAGCCCGCCACCTGGCCAAGAGACCCAGTACTTC; cdr3_aa: CASSPPPGQETQYF
d_call: TRBD1; j_call: TRBJ1-2; clone_size: NA; v_call: TRBV7-6; cdr3_nt: TGTGCCAGCAGCTCCACAGGGGGCTTCGACTATGGCTACACCTTC; cdr3_aa: CASSSTGGFDYGYTF
d_call: NA; j_call: TRBJ2-7; clone_size: NA; v_call: TRBV4-3; cdr3_nt: TGCGCCAGCAGCCGCGGTAGCGGAGTGATCTACGAGCAGTACTTC; cdr3_aa: CASSRGSGVIYEQYF
d_call: NA; j_call: TRBJ1-1; clone_size: NA; v_call: TRBV29-1; cdr3_nt: TGCAGCGTTTTTACCCCGGCGAACACTGAAGCTTTCTTT; cdr3_aa: CSVFTPANTEAFF
d_call: NA; j_call: TRBJ1-2; clone_size: once; v_call: TRBV4-3; cdr3_nt: TGCGCCAGCAGCCAACAACAGGGTGTCTATGGCTACACCTTC; cdr3_aa: CASSQQQGVYGYTF
d_call: NA; j_call: TRBJ1-2; clone_size: NA; v_call: TRBV5-5; cdr3_nt: TGTGCCAGCAACCTTTCCCCAGGTTTTAACTATGGCTACACCTTC; cdr3_aa: CASNLSPGFNYGYTF
d_call: TRBD1; j_call: TRBJ2-5; clone_size: NA; v_call: TRBV29-1; cdr3_nt: TGCAGCGCTTGGACAGGGGGCAATAGTTTTGCGGAGACCCAGTACTTC; cdr3_aa: CSAWTGGNSFAETQYF
d_call: NA; j_call: TRBJ1-1; clone_size: NA; v_call: TRBV6-5; cdr3_nt: TGTGCCAGCAGTTACTCCTGGGGCAACACTGAAGCTTTCTTT; cdr3_aa: CASSYSWGNTEAFF
d_call: NA; j_call: TRBJ2-7; clone_size: NA; v_call: TRBV3-1/TRBV3-2; cdr3_nt: TGTGCCAGCAGCCCCACTGATTTCTACGAGCAGTACTTC; cdr3_aa: CASSPTDFYEQYF
d_call: NA; j_call: TRBJ1-1; clone_size: once; v_call: TRBV6-5; cdr3_nt: TGTGCCAGCACTTCGGATATGGATAACACTGAAGCTTTCTTT; cdr3_aa: CASTSDMDNTEAFF